Detailed here is one T cell receptor (beta chain). Participants, about 18 to 90 years old, spanned under 25 US areas. In assigning cohorts, the study relied on participant-reported clinical history. Original data processing: Reference gene primers were amplified, and this amplification served to estimate nucleated cell counts. Sequencing was performed with immunoSEQ multiplex PCR; in TCRdb, only in-frame clones are kept and a portion is missing. The V and J calls and the clone size are those of that table, but D and trimming were determined from the DNA. The sample yields 200,000 to 300,000 clones, approximately 90% seen once. This specimen comes from a study of blood T cell repertoires in COVID-19. Study-wide context: The cDNA or gDNA used as material had been derived from T cells, B-cell-depleted T cells, or PBMCs.

Germline-derived CDR1 and CDR2 are MNHEY and SMNVEV (reference sequence). The CDR3 totals 14 residues. The V end was cut by 5 bases, the J end by 3 bases, with 13 bases between. Input material: PBMCs or T cells enriched from blood (not recorded which). The rearrangement uses TRBV27 and TRBJ1-1; D might be TRBD1 (5 bases). The source is a woman in her thirties or forties with acute COVID-19. The CDR3 region has the DNA TGTGCCAGCAGTCCTAGACAGAGTTACACTGAAGCTTTCTTT. Its protein is CASSPRQSYTEAFF.